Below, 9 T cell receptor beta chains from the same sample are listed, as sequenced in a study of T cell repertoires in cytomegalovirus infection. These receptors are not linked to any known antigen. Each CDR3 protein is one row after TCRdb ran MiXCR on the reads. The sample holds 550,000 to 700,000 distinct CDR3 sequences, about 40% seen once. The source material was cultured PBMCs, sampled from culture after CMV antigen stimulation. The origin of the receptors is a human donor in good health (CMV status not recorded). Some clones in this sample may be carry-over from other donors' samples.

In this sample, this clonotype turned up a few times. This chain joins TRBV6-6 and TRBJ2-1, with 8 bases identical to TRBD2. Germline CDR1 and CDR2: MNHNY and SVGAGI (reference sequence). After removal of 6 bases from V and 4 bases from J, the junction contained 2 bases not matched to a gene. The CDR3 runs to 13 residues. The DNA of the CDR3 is TGTGCCAGCAGGGCGGGGGGTTACAATGAGCAGTTCTTC. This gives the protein CASRAGGYNEQFF.

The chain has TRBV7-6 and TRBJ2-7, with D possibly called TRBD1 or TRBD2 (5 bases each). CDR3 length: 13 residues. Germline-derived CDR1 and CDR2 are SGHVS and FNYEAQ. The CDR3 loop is CSTSLGETYEQYF. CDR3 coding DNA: TGTTCCACCAGCTTAGGGGAGACCTACGAGCAGTACTTC.

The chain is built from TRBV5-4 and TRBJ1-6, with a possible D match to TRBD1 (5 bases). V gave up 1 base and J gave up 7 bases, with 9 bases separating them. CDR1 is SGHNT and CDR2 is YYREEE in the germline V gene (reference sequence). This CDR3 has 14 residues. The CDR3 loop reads CASSLRRENSPLHF. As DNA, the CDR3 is TGTGCCAGCAGCTTGCGCAGGGAAAATTCACCCCTCCACTTT. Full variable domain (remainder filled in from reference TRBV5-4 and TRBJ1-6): ETGVTQSPTHLIKTRGQQVTLRCSSQSGHNTVSWYQQALGQGPQFIFQYYREEENGRGNFPPRFSGLQFPNYSSELNVNALELDDSALYLCASSLRRENSPLHFGNGTRLTVT.

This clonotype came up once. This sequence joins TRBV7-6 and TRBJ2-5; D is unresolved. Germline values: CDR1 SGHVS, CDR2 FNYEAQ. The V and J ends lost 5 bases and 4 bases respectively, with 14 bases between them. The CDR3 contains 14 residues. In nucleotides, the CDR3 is TGTGCCAGCAGCACCACCGGAACGGGAGAGACCCAGTACTTC. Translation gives CASSTTGTGETQYF.

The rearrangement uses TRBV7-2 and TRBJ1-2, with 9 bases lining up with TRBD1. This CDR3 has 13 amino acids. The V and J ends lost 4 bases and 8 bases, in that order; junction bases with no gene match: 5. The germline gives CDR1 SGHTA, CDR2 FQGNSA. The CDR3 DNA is TGTGCCAGCAGCTCCCGGACAGGGGAAGGCTACACCTTC. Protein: CASSSRTGEGYTF.

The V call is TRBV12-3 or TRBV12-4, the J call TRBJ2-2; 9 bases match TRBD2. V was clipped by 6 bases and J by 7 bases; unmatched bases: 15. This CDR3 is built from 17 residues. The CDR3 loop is CASSRTPSGNFGGELFF. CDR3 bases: TGTGCCAGCAGCCGGACTCCTAGCGGGAACTTCGGCGGGGAGCTGTTTTTT.

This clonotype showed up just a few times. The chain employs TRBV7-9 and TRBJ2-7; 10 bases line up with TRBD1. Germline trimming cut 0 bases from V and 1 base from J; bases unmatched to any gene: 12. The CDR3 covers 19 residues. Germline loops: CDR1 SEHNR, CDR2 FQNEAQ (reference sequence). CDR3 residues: CASSLAGGDRGRLSYEQYF. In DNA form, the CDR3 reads TGTGCCAGCAGCTTAGCGGGGGGGGACAGGGGCCGTCTTTCCTACGAGCAGTACTTC.

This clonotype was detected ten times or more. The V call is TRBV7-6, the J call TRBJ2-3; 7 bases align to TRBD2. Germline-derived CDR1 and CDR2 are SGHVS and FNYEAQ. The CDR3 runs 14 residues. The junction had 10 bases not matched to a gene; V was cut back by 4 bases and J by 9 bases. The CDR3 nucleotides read TGTGCCAGCAGCTGGGGGGGGAAGACTGGAACGCAGTATTTT. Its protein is CASSWGGKTGTQYF. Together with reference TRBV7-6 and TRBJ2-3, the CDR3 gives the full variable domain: GAGVSQSPRYKVTKRGQDVALRCDPISGHVSLYWYRQALGQGPEFLTYFNYEAQQDKSGLPNDRFSAERPEGSISTLTIQRTEQRDSAMYRCASSWGGKTGTQYFGPGTRLTVL.

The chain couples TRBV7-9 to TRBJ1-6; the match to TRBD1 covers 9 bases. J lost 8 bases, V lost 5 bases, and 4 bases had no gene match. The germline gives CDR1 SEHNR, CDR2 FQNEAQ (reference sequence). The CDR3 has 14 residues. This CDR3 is CASSQWDRDSPLHF. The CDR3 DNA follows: TGTGCCAGCAGCCAATGGGACAGGGATTCACCCCTCCACTTT.